Listed below are T cell receptor beta chains from one sample, sequenced in a study of beta chain features in type 1 diabetes. The table came from immunoSEQ multiplex PCR; TCRdb's copy has only in-frame clones and leaves some out. Among about 150,000 clones listed, about 8.1% were seen once. Source material: central memory CD4+ T cells from blood. The receptors were gathered from a man between 18 and 35 years old in good health. The CDR3 runs from the conserved cysteine through the conserved F or W. The D gene is left open where the match is weak. Where a row states a size, it is once, few, many or the class of an expanded clone; other rows omit it.

TRBJ1-5 TRBV4-3 few NA CASSQEVSQGYGQPQHF TGCGCCAGCAGCCAAGAAGTCTCACAAGGTTACGGGCAGCCCCAGCATTTT
TRBJ2-7 TRBV4-3 few TRBD1 CASSPGTGGSYEQYF TGCGCCAGCAGCCCCGGGACAGGGGGCTCCTACGAGCAGTACTTC
TRBJ1-4 TRBV10-3 NA NA CAISEAGEEKLFF TGTGCCATCAGTGAGGCAGGGGAAGAAAAACTGTTTTTT
TRBJ2-2 TRBV28 few TRBD1 CASSLRGSWTGELFF TGTGCCAGCAGCCTCAGGGGGTCGTGGACCGGGGAGCTGTTTTTT
TRBJ2-7 TRBV4-3 NA NA CASSQEGQKYEQYF TGCGCCAGCAGCCAAGAGGGCCAGAAATACGAGCAGTACTTC
TRBJ2-7 TRBV5-1 many TRBD1 CASSLDRYEQYF TGCGCCAGCAGCCTGGACAGGTACGAGCAGTACTTC
TRBJ2-7 TRBV28 NA NA CASSRQSYEQYF TGTGCCAGCAGTCGACAGAGTTACGAGCAGTACTTC
TRBJ2-3 TRBV4-3 many NA CASSQSLATDTQYF TGCGCCAGCAGCCAAAGTCTAGCAACAGATACGCAGTATTTT
TRBJ2-5 TRBV7-9 many TRBD1 CASSLEWDSLIQYF TGTGCCAGCAGCTTAGAATGGGACAGCTTAATCCAGTACTTC
TRBJ1-2 TRBV5-5 NA NA CASSLPRAGANYGYTF TGTGCCAGCAGCTTGCCCAGGGCAGGGGCTAACTATGGCTACACCTTC
TRBJ2-7 TRBV29-1 few TRBD2 CSVSGLVQYEQYF TGCAGCGTTTCCGGACTAGTCCAGTACGAGCAGTACTTC
TRBJ2-3 TRBV6-1 few TRBD1 CASRGTGSDTQYF TGTGCCAGCAGAGGGACAGGGTCAGATACGCAGTATTTT
TRBJ2-1 TRBV11-2 NA NA CASSREGNEQFF TGTGCCAGCAGCCGGGAAGGGAATGAGCAGTTCTTC
TRBJ1-2 TRBV7-2 many TRBD1 CASSQGRLQGIGYTF TGTGCCAGCAGCCAGGGGCGTTTACAGGGGATCGGCTACACCTTC
TRBJ2-5 TRBV28 few TRBD1 CASSLQPRRGRRETQYF TGTGCCAGCAGTTTACAGCCCCGCAGGGGGCGTCGAGAGACCCAGTACTTC
TRBJ2-2 TRBV11-1 few TRBD2 CASSPGLAGVTGELFF TGTGCCAGCAGCCCGGGACTAGCGGGAGTCACCGGGGAGCTGTTTTTT
TRBJ1-4 TRBV7-9 few TRBD1 CASSLQRQGSEKLFF TGTGCCAGCAGCTTGCAACGACAGGGCAGTGAAAAACTGTTTTTT
TRBJ1-4 TRBV28 NA TRBD1 CASSSQGIGGNEKLFF TGTGCCAGCAGCTCACAGGGGATCGGGGGTAATGAAAAACTGTTTTTT
TRBJ1-2 TRBV10-3 many NA CAISESLQDYGYTF TGTGCCATCAGTGAGTCCCTCCAGGACTATGGCTACACCTTC
TRBJ2-3 TRBV7-9 NA TRBD2 CASSPGLAGLRDTQYF TGTGCCAGCAGCCCCGGACTAGCGGGTCTCCGAGATACGCAGTATTTT
TRBJ2-7 TRBV11-2 NA TRBD2 CASSHQPGLAPMYEQYF TGTGCCAGCAGCCACCAGCCGGGACTAGCGCCGATGTACGAGCAGTACTTC
TRBJ2-1 TRBV7-3 NA NA CASSPDRYEQFF TGTGCCAGCAGCCCTGACAGATATGAGCAGTTCTTC
TRBJ2-1 TRBV27 few NA CASSGGGSMLNEQFF TGTGCCAGCAGTGGGGGCGGGAGTATGTTAAATGAGCAGTTCTTC
TRBJ2-5 TRBV4-3 NA TRBD2 CASSQSAGHQETQYF TGCGCCAGCAGCCAATCAGCGGGGCACCAAGAGACCCAGTACTTC
TRBJ2-6 TRBV7-3 few NA CASSPAGANVLTF TGTGCCAGCAGCCCTGCTGGGGCCAACGTCCTGACTTTC
TRBJ2-7 TRBV7-2 few NA CASSQARYEQYF TGTGCCAGCAGCCAAGCCCGGTACGAGCAGTACTTC
TRBJ1-2 TRBV11-2 NA NA CASSFAGHYGYTF TGTGCCAGCAGCTTCGCCGGTCACTATGGCTACACCTTC
TRBJ2-7 TRBV28 NA NA CASSLEQARQYF TGTGCCAGCAGTTTAGAACAGGCCAGGCAGTACTTC
TRBJ1-5 TRBV19 few NA CASSRLGDSNQPQHF TGTGCCAGTAGTAGACTAGGGGATAGCAATCAGCCCCAGCATTTT
TRBJ2-3 TRBV6-5 few TRBD2 CASSGREGDTQYF TGTGCCAGCTCGGGGCGGGAGGGAGATACGCAGTATTTT
TRBJ2-3 TRBV2 many TRBD2 CASKPGLGTDTQYF TGTGCCAGCAAACCGGGACTAGGCACAGATACGCAGTATTTT
TRBJ2-7 TRBV28 NA TRBD2 CAGGGNYEQYF TGTGCCGGGGGGGGGAACTACGAGCAGTACTTC
TRBJ2-7 TRBV30 NA NA CAWTRDTLNSYEQYF TGTGCCTGGACCCGGGACACCTTAAACTCCTACGAGCAGTACTTC
TRBJ2-6 TRBV7-2 NA TRBD1 CASRTGGSGANVLTF TGTGCCAGCAGAACAGGGGGCTCTGGGGCCAACGTCCTGACTTTC
TRBJ2-7 TRBV29-1 NA NA CSVVRSGGRPEQYF TGCAGCGTTGTTCGTTCGGGTGGGAGGCCCGAGCAGTACTTC
TRBJ1-1 TRBV4-2 NA TRBD1 CASSQDRTGVRNTEAFF TGTGCCAGCAGCCAAGATCGGACAGGGGTACGAAACACTGAAGCTTTCTTT
TRBJ2-7 TRBV19 many TRBD2 CAIERGREQYF TGTGCCATCGAGCGGGGGCGCGAGCAGTACTTC